Sequencing of this T cell receptor (beta chain) was carried out in a study of control samples from healthy donors and cancer patients. Measured with immunoSEQ multiplex PCR; TCRdb has only the in-frame clones, and not every one. Altogether some 140,000 clones are present, roughly 94% being singletons, with the ten largest covering about 5.2%. The sequence was collected from a man aged 35 to 55 in good health. The sample comprised blood.

DNA of the CDR3: TGTGCCAGCAGCTTTGGGACAGCCCAAGAGACCCAGTACTTC. Protein sequence: CASSFGTAQETQYF. This chain connects TRBV7-9 to TRBJ2-5, with TRBD1 matching over 7 bases. The CDR3 sequence is 14 residues long. V shed 3 bases, J shed 1 base, and the junction held 2 bases outside the gene matches. CDR1 SEHNR and CDR2 FQNEAQ come from the germline V gene (reference sequence).